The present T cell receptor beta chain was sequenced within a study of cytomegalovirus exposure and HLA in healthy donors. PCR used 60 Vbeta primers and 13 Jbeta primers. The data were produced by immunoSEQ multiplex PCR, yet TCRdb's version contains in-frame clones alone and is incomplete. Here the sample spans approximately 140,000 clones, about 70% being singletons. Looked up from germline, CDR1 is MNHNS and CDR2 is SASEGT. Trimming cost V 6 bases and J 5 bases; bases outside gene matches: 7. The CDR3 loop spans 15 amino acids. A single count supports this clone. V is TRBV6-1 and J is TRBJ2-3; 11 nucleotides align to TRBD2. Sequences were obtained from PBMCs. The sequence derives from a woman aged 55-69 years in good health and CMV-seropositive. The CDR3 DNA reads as TGTGCCAGCAGAATACTAGCGGGGGTGGTAGATACGCAGTATTTT. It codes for CASRILAGVVDTQYF.